This T cell receptor (beta chain) was sequenced in a study of blood T cell repertoires in COVID-19. For the study at large: The study drew acute and convalescent COVID-19 samples from the United States, Italy and Spain. Sources were T cells, B-cell-depleted T cells, or PBMCs; the material itself was cDNA or gDNA.

CDR1 and CDR2 (germline): SGHRS, YFSETQ. The CDR3 is 17 residues long. J lost 5 bases, V lost 0 bases, and 9 bases had no gene match. The authors' processing: It was from reference gene primer amplification that nucleated cell counts were estimated. Sequencing was performed with immunoSEQ multiplex PCR; in TCRdb, only in-frame clones are kept and a portion is missing. V and J calls and clone size follow that table, whereas D and trimming were derived from the DNA. The sample includes some 19,000 clones, 65% to 90% seen only once; the top ten take roughly 60%. The sequenced material came from peripheral blood. The chain has TRBV5-1 and TRBJ2-3; 10 nucleotides match TRBD2. This TCR was recovered from a man older than 75 with acute or convalescent COVID-19. The CDR3 DNA is TGCGCCAGCAGCTTGGCTCTTCAGCGGGGGGGCGGAGATACGCAGTATTTT. Translation gives CASSLALQRGGGDTQYF.